This T cell receptor (beta chain) was sequenced for a study of cytomegalovirus exposure and HLA in healthy donors. A remark on this clone: The target antigen is unknown.

Notes on the study in general: Researchers reported from a later analysis that most CMV-associated TCR beta chains appeared HLA-restricted.

13 Jbeta primers and 60 Vbeta primers were used for the PCR. As originally analysed: A later analysis tallied about 80 million unique TCR beta chains, some 10 million of them shared. Data came from immunoSEQ multiplex PCR; TCRdb stores just in-frame clones and leaves some out. V, J and clone size derive from that table, while D and trimming were established from the DNA sequence. The clone table shows around 100,000 clones, with the ten largest holding around 3.2%. Healthy individuals who donated bone marrow served as the donors. V lost 5 bases to trimming and J lost 7 bases; unmatched junction nucleotides: 12. The CDR3 loop spans 17 amino acids. Germline V gives CDR1 SEHNR, CDR2 FQNEAQ (reference sequence).

Sequencing was done on a sample of PBMCs. The genes are TRBV7-9 and TRBJ2-2; 11 bases are shared with TRBD2. The source of this sequence is a man aged 35 to 55 in good health and CMV-seronegative. DNA of the CDR3: TGTGCCAGCAGCGGCCCGGGACTAGCGGAGAGGATCGGGGAGCTGTTTTTT. Protein product: CASSGPGLAERIGELFF.